This T cell receptor (beta chain) was recorded in a study of blood T cells in healthy people across ages. Study-wide points: Significant beta diversity loss was already apparent by age roughly 40, declining roughly linearly. The unknown donor CMV status may have confounded expanded clonotype changes.

This CDR3 region has 14 residues. The V gene lost 5 bases and the J gene lost 0 bases, with 8 bases spanning the gap. A J-beta primer mix and a sample-barcoded 5' primer were used in a second PCR of roughly 6 to 12 cycles. A minimum of 2.5 million CDR3-containing paired-end reads was obtained for each sample. Via MiXCR, TCRdb re-called the 5' RACE reads, giving one row per CDR3 protein. Of some 1.6 million distinct CDR3 sequences in the sample, around 35% were seen once. The table lists this clonotype with a few counts. Its target is not known. In terms of origin and age, donors were healthy Caucasian individuals from Russia aged about 6 to 90.

Sequencing was carried out using blood. This clonotype originated in a woman in her 30s in good health. The rearrangement joins TRBV12-3 or TRBV12-4 to TRBJ1-5; D is unresolved. The CDR3 DNA is TGTGCCAGCAGTCTTTGGGATAGCAATCAGCCCCAGCATTTT. The encoded protein is CASSLWDSNQPQHF.